The rows below give T cell receptor beta chains drawn from one sample of a study of blood T cell repertoires in COVID-19. Produced via immunoSEQ multiplex PCR; TCRdb's table is partial and in-frame only. The data hold around 15,000 clones, with approximately 90% observed a single time. The specimen was peripheral blood. Receptor source: a man aged 60-69 years with active COVID-19. The CDR3 runs from the conserved cysteine through the conserved F or W.

V gene	J gene	CDR3 length	CDR3 protein
TRBV3-1/TRBV3-2	TRBJ1-4	13	CASSQGGGLKVFF
TRBV14	TRBJ1-2	12	CASSQGAYGYTF
TRBV9	TRBJ2-5	15	CASSPSGTSGETQYF
TRBV7-6	TRBJ2-7	15	CASSQIPQKSYEQYF
TRBV2	TRBJ2-2	15	CASSEQRGNTGELFF
TRBV29-1	TRBJ1-4	15	CSVEDSGETNEKLFF
TRBV3-1/TRBV3-2	TRBJ2-2	14	CASSQASDTGELFF
TRBV18	TRBJ2-7	14	CASSLGTSILEQYF
TRBV11-2	TRBJ2-2	18	CASSLRDRGLLSTGELFF
TRBV15	TRBJ1-1	15	CATSRDFGVNTEAFF